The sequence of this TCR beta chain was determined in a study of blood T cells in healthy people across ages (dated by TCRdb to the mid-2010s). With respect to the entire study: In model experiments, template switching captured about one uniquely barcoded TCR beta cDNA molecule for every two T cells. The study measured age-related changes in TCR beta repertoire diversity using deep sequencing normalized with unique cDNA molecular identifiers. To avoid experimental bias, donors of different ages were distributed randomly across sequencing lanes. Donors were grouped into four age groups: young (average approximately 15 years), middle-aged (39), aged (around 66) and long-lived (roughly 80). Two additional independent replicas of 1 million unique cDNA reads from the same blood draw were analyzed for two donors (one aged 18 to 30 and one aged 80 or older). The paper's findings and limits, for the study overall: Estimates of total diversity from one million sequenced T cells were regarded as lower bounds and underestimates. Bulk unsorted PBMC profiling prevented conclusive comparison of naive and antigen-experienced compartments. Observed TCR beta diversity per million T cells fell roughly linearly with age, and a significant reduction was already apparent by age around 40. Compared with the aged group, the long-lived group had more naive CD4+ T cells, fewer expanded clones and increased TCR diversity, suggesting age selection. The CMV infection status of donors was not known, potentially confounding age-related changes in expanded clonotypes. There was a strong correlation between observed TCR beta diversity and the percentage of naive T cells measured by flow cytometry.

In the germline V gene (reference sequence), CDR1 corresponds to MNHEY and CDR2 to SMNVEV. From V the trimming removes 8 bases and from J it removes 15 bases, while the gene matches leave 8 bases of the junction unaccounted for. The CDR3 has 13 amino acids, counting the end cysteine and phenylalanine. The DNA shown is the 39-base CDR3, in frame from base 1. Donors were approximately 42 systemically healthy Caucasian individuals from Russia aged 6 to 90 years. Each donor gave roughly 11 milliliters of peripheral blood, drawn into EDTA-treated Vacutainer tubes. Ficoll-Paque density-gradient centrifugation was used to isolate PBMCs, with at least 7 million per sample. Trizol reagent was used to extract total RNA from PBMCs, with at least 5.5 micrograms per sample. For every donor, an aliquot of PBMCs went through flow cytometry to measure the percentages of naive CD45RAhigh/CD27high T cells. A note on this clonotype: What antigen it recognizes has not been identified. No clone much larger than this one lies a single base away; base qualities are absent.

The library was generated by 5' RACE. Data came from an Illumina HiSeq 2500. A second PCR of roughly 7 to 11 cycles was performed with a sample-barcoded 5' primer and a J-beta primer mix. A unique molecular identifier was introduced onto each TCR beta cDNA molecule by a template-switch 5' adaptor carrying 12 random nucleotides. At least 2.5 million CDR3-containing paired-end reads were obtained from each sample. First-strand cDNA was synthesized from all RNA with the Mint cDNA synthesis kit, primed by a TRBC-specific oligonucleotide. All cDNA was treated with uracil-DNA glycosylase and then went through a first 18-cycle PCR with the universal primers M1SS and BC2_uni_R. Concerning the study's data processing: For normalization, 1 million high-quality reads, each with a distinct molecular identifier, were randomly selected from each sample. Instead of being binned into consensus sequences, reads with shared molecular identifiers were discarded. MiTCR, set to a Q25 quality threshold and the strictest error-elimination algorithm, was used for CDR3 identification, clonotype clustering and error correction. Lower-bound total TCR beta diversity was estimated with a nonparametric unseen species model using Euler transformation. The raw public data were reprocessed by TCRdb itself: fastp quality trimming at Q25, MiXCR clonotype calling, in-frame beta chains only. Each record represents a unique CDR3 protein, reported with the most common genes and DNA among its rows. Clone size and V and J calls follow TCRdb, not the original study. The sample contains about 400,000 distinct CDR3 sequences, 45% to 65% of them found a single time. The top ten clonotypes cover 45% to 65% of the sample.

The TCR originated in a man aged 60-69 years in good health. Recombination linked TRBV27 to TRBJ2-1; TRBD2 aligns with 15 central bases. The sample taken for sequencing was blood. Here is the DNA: TGTGCCAGCGGAGGACTAGCGGGGGGGACATGGTTCTTC. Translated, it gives CASGGLAGGTWFF.